Shown below are 12 T cell receptor beta chains from a single sample sequenced in a study of OX40 agonist ivuxolimab in advanced cancers. The table came from immunoSEQ multiplex PCR; TCRdb's copy has only in-frame clones and leaves some out. The sample carries about 21,000 clones, about four fifths recorded once. The sample in question was CD4+ or CD8+ T cells sorted from blood, obtained in a trial of the OX40 agonist ivuxolimab. The receptors derive from an adult with an advanced solid tumor such as melanoma, head and neck, liver or kidney cancer.

V is TRBV2 and J is TRBJ2-1; the match to TRBD2 covers 9 bases. J gave up 3 bases and V 3 bases, and 6 bases lay outside the gene matches. The CDR3 has 16 amino acids. Germline V CDR1 and CDR2: SNHLY, FYNNEI. CDR3 sequence reads: CASSDPLAGIYNEQFF. The CDR3 DNA follows: TGTGCCAGCAGTGACCCCCTAGCGGGGATCTACAATGAGCAGTTCTTC.

The genes are TRBV14 and TRBJ1-2; D possibly corresponds to TRBD1 (6 bases). This CDR3 contains 8 residues. Trimming cost V 10 bases and J 14 bases, with 11 bases left between them. Per the germline V gene, CDR1 is SGHDN and CDR2 is FVKESK. The CDR3 loop reads CAISGHTF. In DNA, the CDR3 is TGTGCCATATCGGGACATACCTTC.

The chain recombines TRBV30 with TRBJ2-1, with D tentatively TRBD1 (5 bases). V was shortened by 5 bases and J by 3 bases, with 8 bases between the two germline ends. CDR1 is GTSNPN, CDR2 SVGIG, per germline (reference sequence). The CDR3 has 12 residues. In DNA form, the CDR3 reads TGTGCCTGGGCGGACAACTACAATGAGCAGTTCTTC. The encoded protein is CAWADNYNEQFF.

In DNA form, the CDR3 reads TGCGCCAGCAGCCAGTACTCGGGTCTGTCTGGGGCCAACGTCCTGACTTTC. Its protein product is CASSQYSGLSGANVLTF. V usage is TRBV5-1 and J usage is TRBJ2-6, with unresolved D. This CDR3 has 17 residues. CDR1 is SGHRS and CDR2 is YFSETQ in the germline V gene. Trimming removed 4 bases at V and 1 base at J, with 15 bases between.

This chain links TRBV2 with TRBJ2-1, with D uncertain. CDR1 and CDR2 from the germline V gene are SNHLY and FYNNEI. The CDR3 contains 14 residues. V lost 2 bases, J lost 9 bases, and 14 bases lay in between. The CDR3 DNA is TGTGCCAGCAGTGAAATAATGACCCACGGTGAGCAGTTCTTC. It codes for CASSEIMTHGEQFF.

The chain is built from TRBV11-2 and TRBJ2-4; 16 nucleotides align to TRBD2. Germline-derived CDR1 and CDR2 are SGHAT and FQNNGV. The CDR3 length is 18 residues. The J segment lost 2 bases and the V segment lost 1 base, leaving 2 bases of the junction unmatched. The DNA of the CDR3 is TGTGCCAGCAGCTTAGCGGGACTAGCGGGAGGGCCCAAAAACATTCAGTACTTC. Translated, it gives CASSLAGLAGGPKNIQYF.

This sequence joins TRBV27 and TRBJ1-1, with 8 bases identical to TRBD1. Germline assignment: CDR1 MNHEY and CDR2 SMNVEV (reference sequence). The trim removed 5 bases at V and 6 bases at J, leaving 5 bases unmatched. This CDR3 is 13 amino acids long. For the CDR3, the DNA is TGTGCCAGCAGTACGGACAGGGAGGCTGAAGCTTTCTTT. As protein: CASSTDREAEAFF.

Worth noting for this clone: Other nucleotide sequences from this sample produce the same CDR3. The rearrangement joins TRBV19 to TRBJ2-7, with 12 bases lining up with TRBD2. The CDR3 is 15 amino acids. Germline V gene sequence: CDR1 LNHDA, CDR2 SQIVND (reference sequence). V shed 5 bases and J 3 bases; nucleotides not matched to a gene: 5. Written as DNA, the CDR3 is TGTGCCAGTAGTGGGGGACTAGCGGGTAGCTACGAGCAGTACTTC. This encodes CASSGGLAGSYEQYF.

The chain is built from TRBV2 and TRBJ1-1, with TRBD1 matching over 7 bases. The germline gives CDR1 SNHLY, CDR2 FYNNEI. After removal of 9 bases from V and 2 bases from J, the junction contained 9 bases not matched to a gene. CDR3 size: 14 residues. CDR3 sequence: CASTSGTDNTEAFF. CDR3 DNA sequence: TGTGCCAGTACCTCCGGGACAGACAACACTGAAGCTTTCTTT.

For the CDR3, the DNA is TGTGCCAGCAGCTTGGGGGTCGGAGACCTCATCTATGGCTACACCTTC. As protein: CASSLGVGDLIYGYTF. The chain carries TRBV5-4 and TRBJ1-2, with D uncertain. Trimming shortened V by 0 bases and J by 4 bases, and 16 bases separated the two germline ends. The CDR3 has 16 amino acids. Germline lookup yields CDR1 SGHNT and CDR2 YYREEE (reference sequence).

V is TRBV4-1 and J is TRBJ2-3; TRBD2 matches 10 bases. V was clipped by 4 bases and J by 4 bases; unmatched bases: 5. The CDR3 runs to 15 residues. Looked up from germline, CDR1 is MGHRA and CDR2 is YSYEKL. This CDR3 reads CASSRLAGEADTQYF. The DNA of the CDR3 is TGCGCCAGCAGCCGTCTAGCGGGAGAGGCAGATACGCAGTATTTT.

This clone was seen only once. This rearrangement joins TRBV6-1 to TRBJ2-7, with unresolved D. CDR1 MNHNS and CDR2 SASEGT come from the germline V gene. V lost 6 bases, J lost 3 bases, and 12 bases lay in between. The CDR3 length is 13 residues. CDR3 sequence reads: CASSAYQDYEQYF. CDR3 nucleotides: TGTGCCAGCAGCGCGTACCAGGACTACGAGCAGTACTTC.